The clone carrying this TCR beta chain is labeled medium-sized. Its antigen is not identified. Other DNA sequences of this sample code for an identical CDR3. This table comes from immunoSEQ multiplex PCR, and its TCRdb copy is limited to in-frame clones, with some not included. The profile covers about 87,000 clones, with more than 75% appearing a single time and 2.8% taken by the ten largest. These data originate in a study of T cell responses to AZD1222 COVID-19 vaccine. Study-wide results and caveats: Among vaccine-associated CD4 TCRs, coverage spanned spike, with dominance at 160-218 and 743-854. Donors were largely white British and mainly female; clonal diversity was possibly underestimated. Epitopes outside B.1.351 and B.1.1.7 mutated regions reportedly drew nearly half of spike TCRs. Repertoire sampling occurred only after the peak T cell response.

V was shortened by 1 base and J by 3 bases, with 6 bases between the two germline ends. CDR1 is SGHTA, CDR2 FQGTGA, per germline. This CDR3 contains 13 residues. This TCR was recovered from an adult in good health. The chain combines TRBV7-3 with TRBJ1-1; D gene unclear. The sequencing used peripheral blood, collected on day 0 of AZD1222 vaccination. CDR3 sequence (DNA): TGTGCCAGCAGCTTAAGCCTGGACACTGAAGCTTTCTTT. Its translation: CASSLSLDTEAFF.